Listed below are T cell receptor beta chains from one sample, sequenced in a study of blood T cells in healthy people across ages. One entry per CDR3 protein results from TCRdb running MiXCR on the 5' RACE reads. The table lists around 1.5 million distinct CDR3 sequences, approximately 59% of them singletons. Sequencing was performed on blood. The receptors derive from a man aged 18 to 29 in good health. CDR3s include the opening cysteine and the closing phenylalanine or tryptophan. The D gene is left open where the match is weak. Some rows mark clone size as missing; the rest say once, few, many or name a class of expanded clone.

V	size	J	D	DNA	CDR3
TRBV4-3	-	TRBJ1-6	-	TGCGCCAGCAGCCAGGCTCTGGGGGCCGGGGATTCACCCCTCCACTTT	CASSQALGAGDSPLHF
TRBV4-1	once	TRBJ1-1	TRBD1	TGCGCCAGCAGCCCCACCCAGGGGGGAACTAGGAACACTGAAGCTTTCTTT	CASSPTQGGTRNTEAFF
TRBV10-3	few	TRBJ2-3	TRBD2	TGTGCCATCAGTCCGGGACTAGCGACAGATACGCAGTATTTT	CAISPGLATDTQYF
TRBV28	-	TRBJ1-6	-	TGTGCCAGCAGTACATGGAAGGCAGGGGTGGGTAATTCACCCCTCCACTTT	CASSTWKAGVGNSPLHF
TRBV20-1	-	TRBJ1-2	-	TGCAGTGCTAGACAGGGGCCCCCGGGAGGCTACACCTTC	CSARQGPPGGYTF
TRBV10-2	-	TRBJ2-7	-	TGCGCCAGCAGCCATCCCCCGCCCGAGCAGTACTTC	CASSHPPPEQYF
TRBV27	once	TRBJ1-6	-	TGTGCCAGCTCCCAATCAGGAGTGCTTAATTCACCCCTCCACTTT	CASSQSGVLNSPLHF
TRBV6-6	few	TRBJ2-1	-	TGTGCCAGCAGTTACTCCGGCTTAGGTAGCGGAGGAAATGAGCAGTTCTTC	CASSYSGLGSGGNEQFF
TRBV5-1	-	TRBJ2-1	TRBD2	TGCGCCAGCAGCCCGGGACTAGCGGAAACGGGGAAGTTCTTC	CASSPGLAETGKFF
TRBV29-1	few	TRBJ1-2	-	TGCAGCGTTCGGCCCCGGGAGGGCTATGGCTACACCTTC	CSVRPREGYGYTF
TRBV15	-	TRBJ2-1	-	TGTGCCACCAGCCTTCCCGGACGCCCCTCGTACAATGAGCAGTTCTTC	CATSLPGRPSYNEQFF
TRBV6-1	few	TRBJ1-6	-	TGTGCCAGCAGTGAACGAAGGGGCAATTCACCCCTCCACTTT	CASSERRGNSPLHF
TRBV20-1	-	TRBJ2-1	-	TGCAGTGCTAGAGATCGGGGCCCTGGGGGCTATGAGCAGTTCTTC	CSARDRGPGGYEQFF
TRBV5-1	many	TRBJ2-2	-	TGCGCCAGCAGCTTTGGCACCGGGGAGCTGTTTTTT	CASSFGTGELFF
TRBV29-1	-	TRBJ1-1	TRBD1	TGCAGCGTGGTACAGGGGCCCCCGCTCTACACTGAAGCTTTCTTT	CSVVQGPPLYTEAFF
TRBV11-2	few	TRBJ2-5	TRBD2	TGTGCCAGCAGCCCCGGGACTAGCGGGAGTGAGACCCAGTACTTC	CASSPGTSGSETQYF
TRBV4-1	-	TRBJ2-5	TRBD1	TGCGCCAGCAGCCACCGACAGGGGACCCAAGAGACCCAGTACTTC	CASSHRQGTQETQYF
TRBV21-1	-	TRBJ2-1	-	TGTGCCAGCAACAACTCGGGAAAGGAGGGCCTCTACAATGAGCAGTTCTTC	CASNNSGKEGLYNEQFF
TRBV10-3	few	TRBJ2-7	TRBD1	TGTGCCATCAGCCTAGGACAGGTTTCCTACGAGCAGTACTTC	CAISLGQVSYEQYF
TRBV5-6	-	TRBJ1-6	-	TGTGCCAGCAGCTTGGGAAGGCCAGATTCACCCCTCCACTTT	CASSLGRPDSPLHF
TRBV4-1	-	TRBJ2-7	-	TGCGCCAGCAGCCATCAGGACACTTCGAGCTCCTACGAGCAGTACTTC	CASSHQDTSSSYEQYF
TRBV29-1	few	TRBJ2-1	-	TGCAGCGTTGGGAGGGATGAGCAGTTCTTC	CSVGRDEQFF
TRBV20-1	-	TRBJ2-1	TRBD1	TGCAGTGCTACGGACAGGGGTTACAATGAGCAGTTCTTC	CSATDRGYNEQFF
TRBV4-1	few	TRBJ1-4	-	TGCGCCAGCAGCCAAAGGCCGGGACAAGCGGTTACTAATGAAAAACTGTTTTTT	CASSQRPGQAVTNEKLFF
TRBV5-1	-	TRBJ2-7	-	TGCGCCAGCAGCGGATCCCCGGGTCACACCTACGAGCAGTACTTC	CASSGSPGHTYEQYF
TRBV4-1	-	TRBJ2-7	-	TGCGCCAGCAGCCAAGGGGACGTTCAACCCCACAATGAGCAGTACTTC	CASSQGDVQPHNEQYF
TRBV12-3/TRBV12-4	-	TRBJ1-2	-	TGTGCCAGCAGTTTAGACTTTCGCTATGGCTACACCTTC	CASSLDFRYGYTF
TRBV24-1	-	TRBJ2-5	-	TGTGCCACCAGTGATTCCCGAGAATGGTACTTC	CATSDSREWYF
TRBV27	-	TRBJ2-1	TRBD2	TGTGCCAGCAGTTTTCTCTCTTTAGCGGGGGGCTTATTCAATGAGCAGTTCTTC	CASSFLSLAGGLFNEQFF
TRBV9	-	TRBJ2-2	TRBD1	TGTGCCAGCAGCAACAGACAGGGAGCGGCACTGTATCCCTTCACCGGGGAGCTGTTTTTT	CASSNRQGAALYPFTGELFF
TRBV4-1	few	TRBJ2-5	TRBD1	TGCGCCAGCAGCCCAAGAGGGACAGGGGGTAAAGAGACCCAGTACTTC	CASSPRGTGGKETQYF
TRBV27	-	TRBJ2-1	TRBD2	TGTGCCAGCAGTACCTTCTCTAGCGGGGGGTTCTACAATGAGCAGTTCTTC	CASSTFSSGGFYNEQFF
TRBV7-8	-	TRBJ2-1	TRBD2	TGTGCCAGCAGCTCGACTAGCTCCTGGGTCCATGAGCAGTTCTTC	CASSSTSSWVHEQFF
TRBV9	-	TRBJ1-4	-	TGTGCCAGCAGCGCTTGGGGGGATGCAACTAATGAAAAACTGTTTTTT	CASSAWGDATNEKLFF
TRBV15	-	TRBJ1-2	-	TGTGCCACCAGCAGAGATGCGGCAGCGTCGGACAGCTACACCTTC	CATSRDAAASDSYTF
TRBV12-3/TRBV12-4	-	TRBJ2-3	TRBD2	TGTGCCAGCAGTTTGGTTCCGGGGGTCGTAGCGGGGGGAACTAGCACAGATACGCAGTATTTT	CASSLVPGVVAGGTSTDTQYF